This TCR beta chain is drawn from a study of blood T cell repertoires in COVID-19 (TCRdb year 2020). For the study in its entirety: Samples covering the acute and convalescent phases of COVID-19 were provided by collaborators in the United States, Italy and Spain. The material from the prospective study consisted of cDNA or gDNA derived from T cells, B-cell-depleted T cells, or PBMCs. Deeply sampled blood TCRbeta repertoires from subjects exposed to, actively infected with, or recovered from COVID-19 were included in the dataset. A freely available public database, intended as a resource for researchers studying the immune response to SARS-CoV-2, is where the repertoires were released. Samples came from the ongoing ImmuneRACE study (first 160 participants) plus 1,254 subjects from 6 global collaborators. Nearly every sample came with metadata listing a de-identified subject ID, COVID-19 status, age in years and sex. HLA class I and class II types, where available, came from metadata supplied by the sample provider rather than from assay-based typing. Study-wide findings and limitations: The amount of clinical and demographic metadata varied by source and participant and was provided uncurated.

The collaborating institutions used their own protocols to collect whole blood in K2EDTA tubes. For TCRbeta analysis, collaborators shipped samples in one of three forms: frozen whole blood, isolated PBMCs, or DNA extracted from either of those sample types. CDR1 GTSNPN and CDR2 SVGIG are derived from the germline V gene (reference sequence). From cysteine to phenylalanine, the CDR3 is 19 amino acids long. Only the CDR3 DNA is retained, 57 bases long and in frame from the first base. V and J lose 0 bases and 3 bases, and a span of 23 bases separates them. A remark on this clone: Its antigen specificity is not known. Within one base of it there is no much larger clone, and no base qualities were kept.

TCRbeta CDR3 regions were amplified from genomic DNA by means of the immunoSEQ Assay, a bias-controlled multiplex PCR. Per the source publication's procedure: The number of nucleated cells in each sample was estimated from the amplification of reference gene primers within the assay. Sequence reads were collapsed and filtered to measure the absolute abundance of every unique TCRbeta CDR3 rearrangement. For each sample, productive Simpson clonality was calculated by taking the square root of Simpson's diversity index across productive rearrangements. TCRdb holds this immuneACCESS table with in-frame rearrangements only. Some clones are missing; in checked studies, unresolved V genes explain under half, and the rest has no known cause. That table is the source of V, J and clone size, and D and trimming were worked out from the DNA. The table for this sample lists 120,000 or so clones; roughly 80% of them were counted only once. The ten largest clones represent just under 25% of the sample.

The source material was peripheral blood. The chain employs TRBV30 and TRBJ2-2; perhaps TRBD1 is the D gene, with 6 bases matching. This receptor was obtained from a human donor in a cohort sampled during active COVID-19. The CDR3 loop reads CAWSVLGRLDSYYTGELFF. In nucleotide form, the sequence is TGTGCCTGGAGTGTACTGGGTCGTTTGGACAGCTACTACACCGGGGAGCTGTTTTTT.